The T cell receptor beta chain under discussion was sequenced for a study of blood T cell repertoires in COVID-19 (dated by TCRdb to the early 2020s). Context from the whole study: Samples from collaborators originated in the United States, Italy and Spain and spanned both the acute and convalescent phases of COVID-19. Subjects who had been exposed to COVID-19, were actively infected with it, or had recovered from it provided the deeply sampled blood TCRbeta repertoires that made up the dataset. The sample metadata nearly always contained a de-identified subject ID, COVID-19 status, age in years and sex. Samples came from the ongoing ImmuneRACE study (first 160 participants) plus 1,254 subjects from 6 global collaborators. Where available, HLA class I and class II types were obtained from metadata supplied by the sample provider rather than from assay-based typing. The prospective study material was composed of cDNA or gDNA derived from T cells, B-cell-depleted T cells, or PBMCs. The repertoires were released in a freely available public database intended as a resource for research on the immune response to SARS-CoV-2.

Regarding this clone: Its specific antigen is unknown. Qualities for individual bases were not recorded, and no much larger clone is one base off.

The immunoSEQ Assay, a bias-controlled multiplex PCR, was used to amplify TCRbeta CDR3 regions from genomic DNA. Per the source publication's procedure: Within the assay, amplification of reference gene primers was used to estimate how many nucleated cells each sample contained. Sequence reads were collapsed and filtered to measure the absolute abundance of every unique TCRbeta CDR3 rearrangement. For each sample, productive Simpson clonality was calculated as the square root of Simpson's diversity index over productive rearrangements. TCRdb took over this immuneACCESS table, retaining in-frame rearrangements with V and J assigned. Such tables are incomplete; in checked studies, under half of the missing clones stem from an unresolved V gene, and the remainder is unexplained. V, J and clone size derive from that table, while D and trimming were established from the DNA sequence. This sample holds about 94,000 clones; about four fifths were observed only once. The ten largest account for roughly 19% of the sample.

From a lookup of the germline V gene (reference sequence), CDR1 and CDR2 are MNHEY and SMNVEV. The CDR3 has 13 amino acids, counting the end cysteine and phenylalanine. Just the 39-base CDR3 DNA is kept, in frame starting at base 1. The V and J ends are trimmed by 2 bases and 5 bases, leaving 9 bases between them. What the authors observed across the whole study: The quantity of clinical and demographic metadata differed by source and by participant and was supplied without curation.

The collaborating institutions used their own protocols to collect whole blood in K2EDTA tubes. Collaborator samples were shipped for TCRbeta analysis as frozen whole blood, isolated PBMCs, or DNA extracted from either sample type. The receptor chain draws on TRBV27 and TRBJ1-1; no D gene call is confident. The TCR sequence derives from a human donor in a cohort sampled during active COVID-19. Sequencing was carried out using peripheral blood. The CDR3 region has the sequence CASSLRRSTEAFF. The DNA reads TGTGCCAGCAGTTTACGGAGGAGTACTGAAGCTTTCTTT.